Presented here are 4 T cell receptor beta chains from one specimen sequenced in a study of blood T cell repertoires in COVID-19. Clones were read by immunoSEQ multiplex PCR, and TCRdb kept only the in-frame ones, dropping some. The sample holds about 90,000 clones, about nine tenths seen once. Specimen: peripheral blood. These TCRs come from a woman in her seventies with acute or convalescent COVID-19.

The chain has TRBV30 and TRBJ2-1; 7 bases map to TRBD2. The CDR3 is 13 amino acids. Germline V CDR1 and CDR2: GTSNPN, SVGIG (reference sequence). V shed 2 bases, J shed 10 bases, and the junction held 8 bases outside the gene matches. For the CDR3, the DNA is TGTGCCTGGAGTTCGAGCGGGATTAAAGAGCAGTTCTTC. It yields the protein CAWSSSGIKEQFF.

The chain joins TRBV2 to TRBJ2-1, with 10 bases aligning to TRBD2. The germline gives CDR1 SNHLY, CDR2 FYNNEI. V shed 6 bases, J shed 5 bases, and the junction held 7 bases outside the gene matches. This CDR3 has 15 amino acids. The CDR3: CASRPSGRGHNEQFF. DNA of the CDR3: TGTGCCAGCAGGCCTAGCGGGAGAGGACACAATGAGCAGTTCTTC.

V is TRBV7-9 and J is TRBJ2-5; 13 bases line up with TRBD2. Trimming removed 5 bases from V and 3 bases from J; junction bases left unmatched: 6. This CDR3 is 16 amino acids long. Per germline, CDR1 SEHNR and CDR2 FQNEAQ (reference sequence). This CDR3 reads CASSRHGTSGKETQYF. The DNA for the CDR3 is TGTGCCAGCAGCCGCCATGGGACTAGCGGGAAAGAGACCCAGTACTTC.

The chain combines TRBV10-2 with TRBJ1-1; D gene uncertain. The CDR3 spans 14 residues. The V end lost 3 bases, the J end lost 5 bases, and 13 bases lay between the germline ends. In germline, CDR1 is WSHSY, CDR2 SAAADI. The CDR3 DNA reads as TGCGCCAGCAGTGATACCAGAGGCCGGACTGAAGCTTTCTTT. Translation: CASSDTRGRTEAFF.